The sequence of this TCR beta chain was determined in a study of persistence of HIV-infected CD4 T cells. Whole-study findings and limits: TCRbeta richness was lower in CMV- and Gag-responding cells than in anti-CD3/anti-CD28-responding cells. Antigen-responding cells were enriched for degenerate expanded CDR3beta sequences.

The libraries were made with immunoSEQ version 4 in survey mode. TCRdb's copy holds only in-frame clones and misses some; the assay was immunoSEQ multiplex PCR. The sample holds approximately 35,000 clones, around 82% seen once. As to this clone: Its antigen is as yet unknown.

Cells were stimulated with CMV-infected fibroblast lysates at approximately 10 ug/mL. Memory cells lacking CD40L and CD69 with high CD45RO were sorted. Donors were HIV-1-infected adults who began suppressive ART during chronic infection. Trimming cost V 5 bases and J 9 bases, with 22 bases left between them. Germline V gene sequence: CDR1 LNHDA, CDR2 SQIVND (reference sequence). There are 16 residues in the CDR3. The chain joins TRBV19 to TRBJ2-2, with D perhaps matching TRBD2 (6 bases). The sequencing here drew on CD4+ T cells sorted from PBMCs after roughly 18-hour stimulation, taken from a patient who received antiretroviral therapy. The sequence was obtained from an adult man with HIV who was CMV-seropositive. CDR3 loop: CASSGGARSFPWELFF. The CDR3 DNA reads TGTGCCAGTAGTGGAGGGGCCAGGTCTTTCCCCTGGGAGCTGTTTTTT. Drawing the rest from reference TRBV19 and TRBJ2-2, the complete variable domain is DGGITQSPKYLFRKEGQNVTLSCEQNLNHDAMYWYRQDPGQGLRLIYYSQIVNDFQKGDIAEGYSVSREKKESFPLTVTSAQKNPTAFYLCASSGGARSFPWELFFGEGSRLTVL.